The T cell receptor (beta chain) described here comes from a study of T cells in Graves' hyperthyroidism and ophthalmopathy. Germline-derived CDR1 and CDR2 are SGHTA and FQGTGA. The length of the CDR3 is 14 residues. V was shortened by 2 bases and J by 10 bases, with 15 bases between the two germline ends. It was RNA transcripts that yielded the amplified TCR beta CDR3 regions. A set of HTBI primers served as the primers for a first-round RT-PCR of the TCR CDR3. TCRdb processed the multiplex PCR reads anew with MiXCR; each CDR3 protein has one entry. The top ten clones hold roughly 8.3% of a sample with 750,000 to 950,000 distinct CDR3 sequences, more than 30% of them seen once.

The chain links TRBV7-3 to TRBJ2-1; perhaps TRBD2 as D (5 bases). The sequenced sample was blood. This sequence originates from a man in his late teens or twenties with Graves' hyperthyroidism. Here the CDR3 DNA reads TGTGCCAGCAGCTTAGGGAGTGGCGGTGGCGAGCAGTTCTTC. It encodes CASSLGSGGGEQFF.